A selection of T cell receptor beta chains follows, all from one sample in a study of OX40 agonist ivuxolimab in advanced cancers. Libraries were prepared by immunoSEQ multiplex PCR; TCRdb keeps only in-frame clonotypes and omits some of them. The profile shows 45,000 to 65,000 clones, around 82% of them singletons. Sequences were derived from CD4+ or CD8+ T cells sorted from blood, sampled in a trial of the OX40 agonist ivuxolimab. These receptors were taken from an adult with an advanced solid tumor such as melanoma, head and neck, liver or kidney cancer. Each CDR3 is given with its conserved first and last residue. The order of the fields is V gene, J gene, CDR3 protein.

TRBV28,TRBJ2-5,CASSWTVQETQYF
TRBV9,TRBJ1-5,CASSVEGDQPQHF
TRBV11-3,TRBJ2-3,CASSLGGNTDTQYF
TRBV6-5,TRBJ1-1,CASSRRDGTAEAFF
TRBV5-1,TRBJ1-2,CASSFGDRDYGYTF
TRBV5-5,TRBJ2-7,CASSALWGGYEQYF
TRBV15,TRBJ1-1,CATSSQRSEAFF
TRBV5-1,TRBJ2-2,CASSLIPLDTGELFF
TRBV9,TRBJ2-3,CASSERGGYSTDTQYF
TRBV9,TRBJ2-1,CASTQGLSYNEQFF
TRBV19,TRBJ2-6,CASSIIRSSGANVLTF
TRBV9,TRBJ2-5,CASSVEGRILQETQYF
TRBV9,TRBJ2-5,CASSVATSGVETQYF
TRBV6-1,TRBJ1-6,CASSRLEGRSPLHF
TRBV10-1,TRBJ2-3,CASSAPGADTQYF
TRBV11-3,TRBJ2-5,CASSLLETQYF
TRBV11-3,TRBJ2-3,CASSLARASGGLRTDTQYF
TRBV19,TRBJ2-3,CASSPQYLFTDTTQYF
TRBV5-6,TRBJ2-2,CASSFGTSVTGELFF
TRBV18,TRBJ1-5,CASSRGTEDQPQHF
TRBV10-3,TRBJ1-2,CAINGRDYGYTF
TRBV27,TRBJ2-2,CASSLAGELFF
TRBV6-1,TRBJ1-5,CASSGTGWNQPQHF
TRBV7-9,TRBJ1-2,CASSRAGAYGYTF
TRBV11-3,TRBJ2-1,CASSRLGGLAKDEQFF
TRBV29-1,TRBJ2-3,CSVSGSGTQYF
TRBV27,TRBJ2-2,CASTLAGALTGELFF
TRBV28,TRBJ1-5,CASSLGGSRNQPQHF
TRBV11-1,TRBJ2-5,CASSLAPSVGETQYF
TRBV5-6,TRBJ1-6,CASRSGAQNSPLHF
TRBV5-4,TRBJ1-2,CASSFVPGPGGGYTF
TRBV9,TRBJ1-1,CASSVGSGTEAFF
TRBV9,TRBJ1-1,CASSPGPGATEAFF
TRBV4-1,TRBJ2-1,CASSQDGQGPWNEQFF
TRBV5-1,TRBJ1-5,CASSFTTDQPQHF
TRBV5-1,TRBJ2-5,CASSLGGQLETQYF
TRBV6-1,TRBJ2-3,CASSEAGADTQYF
TRBV5-1,TRBJ1-3,CASSPWGGNTIYF
TRBV27,TRBJ1-1,CASSSRSQVNTEAFF
TRBV5-4,TRBJ2-3,CASSLSGGAEDTQYF
TRBV5-1,NA,CASSEGAHNPHEQYF
TRBV6-5,TRBJ1-6,CASSYSAGEVHPLHF
TRBV2,TRBJ1-5,CASVGRTGSNQPQHF
TRBV5-4,TRBJ1-2,CASSWGTGAYGYTF
TRBV9,TRBJ2-1,CASSVAARGDNEQFF
TRBV27,TRBJ2-5,CASTPRAIETQYF
TRBV6-5,TRBJ2-1,CASSTQIAGNNEQFF